The 2 T cell receptor beta chains below were found in one sample sequenced in a study of control samples from healthy donors and cancer patients. Using immunoSEQ multiplex PCR, the repertoire was profiled, and TCRdb retains in-frame clones only, with some absent. The sample consists of just under 100,000 clones, over 85% of them appearing once. The sample was blood. These TCRs come from a young man in good health.

The chain combines TRBV6-1 with TRBJ1-6; 7 bases map to TRBD1. CDR1 and CDR2 (germline): MNHNS, SASEGT. Losses at the gene ends were 1 base for V and 8 bases for J; bases not matched to a gene: 5. CDR3 length: 15 residues. CDR3 sequence: CASSEDRGADSPLHF. In DNA form, the CDR3 reads TGTGCCAGCAGTGAAGACAGGGGTGCGGATTCACCCCTCCACTTT.

This clone was detected once. The rearrangement uses TRBV29-1 and TRBJ2-3, with 8 bases matching TRBD1. The CDR3 has 16 residues. With 1 base clipped from V and 0 bases from J, the junction kept 6 bases outside the gene matches. Germline assignment: CDR1 SQVTM and CDR2 ANQGSEA. The CDR3 here is CSVEGGRQGSTDTQYF. In DNA, the CDR3 is TGCAGCGTTGAAGGGGGCCGACAGGGGAGCACAGATACGCAGTATTTT.